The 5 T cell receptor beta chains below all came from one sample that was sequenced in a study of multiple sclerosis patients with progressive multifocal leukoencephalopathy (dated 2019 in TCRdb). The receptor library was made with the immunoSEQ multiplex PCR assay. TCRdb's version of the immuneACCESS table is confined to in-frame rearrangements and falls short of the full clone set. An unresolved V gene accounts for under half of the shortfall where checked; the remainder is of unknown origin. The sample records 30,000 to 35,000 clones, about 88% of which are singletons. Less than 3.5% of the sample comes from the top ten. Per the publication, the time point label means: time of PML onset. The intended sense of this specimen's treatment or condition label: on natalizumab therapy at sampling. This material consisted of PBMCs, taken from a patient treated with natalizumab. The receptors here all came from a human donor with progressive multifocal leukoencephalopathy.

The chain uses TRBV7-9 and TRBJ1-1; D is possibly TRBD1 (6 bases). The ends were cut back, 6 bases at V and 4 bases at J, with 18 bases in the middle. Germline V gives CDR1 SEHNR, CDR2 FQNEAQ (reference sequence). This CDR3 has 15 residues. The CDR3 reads CASRNGATGSTEAFF. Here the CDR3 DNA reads TGTGCCAGCAGAAACGGAGCCACAGGGAGCACTGAAGCTTTCTTT.

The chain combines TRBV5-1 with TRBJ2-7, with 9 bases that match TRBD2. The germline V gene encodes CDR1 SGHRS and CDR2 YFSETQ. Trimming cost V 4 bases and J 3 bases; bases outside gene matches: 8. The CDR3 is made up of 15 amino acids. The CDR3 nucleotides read TGCGCCAGCAGCCTCCCTGGGCGGGAGGGCTACGAGCAGTACTTC. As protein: CASSLPGREGYEQYF.

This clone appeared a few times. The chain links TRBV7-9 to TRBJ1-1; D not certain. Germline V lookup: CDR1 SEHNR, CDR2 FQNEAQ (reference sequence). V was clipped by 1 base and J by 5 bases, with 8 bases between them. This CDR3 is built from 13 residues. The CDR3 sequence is CASSLGEGTEAFF. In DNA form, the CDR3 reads TGTGCCAGCAGCTTAGGGGAAGGGACTGAAGCTTTCTTT.

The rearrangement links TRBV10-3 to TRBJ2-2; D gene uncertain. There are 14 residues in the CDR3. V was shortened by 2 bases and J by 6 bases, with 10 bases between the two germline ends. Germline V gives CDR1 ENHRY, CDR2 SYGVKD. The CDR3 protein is CAISEAPEAGELFF. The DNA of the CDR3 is TGTGCCATCAGTGAGGCTCCCGAGGCCGGGGAGCTGTTTTTT.

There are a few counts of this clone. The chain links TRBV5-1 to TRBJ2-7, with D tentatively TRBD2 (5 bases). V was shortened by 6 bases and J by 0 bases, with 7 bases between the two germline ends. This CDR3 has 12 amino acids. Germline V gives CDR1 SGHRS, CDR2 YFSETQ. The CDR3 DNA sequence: TGCGCCAGCAACGGGGACTCCTACGAGCAGTACTTC. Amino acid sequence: CASNGDSYEQYF.